Each of the 27 T cell receptor beta chains below was sequenced from the same sample in a study of T-cell reconstitution after alpha-beta-depleted transplantation in children. A TCRbeta library incorporating unique molecular identifiers was prepared. TCRdb passed the PCR reads through MiXCR, listing each CDR3 protein once. The table lists around 440,000 distinct CDR3 sequences, roughly 17% of them singletons. This sample comprised PBMCs, mostly from graft donor cells, obtained 360 days after TCRalphabeta/CD19-depleted stem cell transplant. These receptors were taken from a boy in the first two years of life who had a stem cell transplant for Wiskott-Aldrich syndrome, so the T cells may come from the graft donor.

V is TRBV4-1 and J is TRBJ1-2; D ambiguous. CDR1 MGHRA and CDR2 YSYEKL come from the germline V gene. Trimming stripped 0 bases from V and 3 bases from J, with 8 bases between. This CDR3 contains 14 residues. The chain's CDR3 is CASSQEGKDYGYTF. CDR3 nucleotides: TGCGCCAGCAGCCAAGAAGGAAAGGACTATGGCTACACCTTC.

This clonotype was seen more than once but under ten times. The chain links TRBV12-3 or TRBV12-4 to TRBJ2-2; D possibly corresponds to TRBD2 (5 bases). Between the trimmed V and J ends, which lost 0 bases and 0 bases, there was a span of 8 bases. The CDR3 has 16 residues. The CDR3 region has the DNA TGTGCCAGCAGTTTAGCGGAGGAACCGAACACCGGGGAGCTGTTTTTT. Amino acids: CASSLAEEPNTGELFF.

This clonotype came up a few times. The rearrangement uses TRBV7-8 and TRBJ2-1; 7 bases align to TRBD2. The J segment lost 2 bases and the V segment lost 4 bases, leaving 2 bases of the junction unmatched. Germline V gene sequence: CDR1 SGHVS, CDR2 FQNEAQ. There are 14 residues in the CDR3. CDR3 DNA: TGTGCCAGCAGCTCGGGGGGTCCCTACAATGAGCAGTTCTTC. Translating it yields CASSSGGPYNEQFF.

This clonotype was counted many times. V gene TRBV12-3 or TRBV12-4 combines with J gene TRBJ2-5, with TRBD1 identical over 7 bases. With 6 bases clipped from V and 3 bases from J, the junction kept 7 bases outside the gene matches. The CDR3 is 14 amino acids. CDR3 bases: TGTGCCAGCAGCCGTAGACAGGGAAAAGAGACCCAGTACTTC. It is translated as CASSRRQGKETQYF.

There are a few counts of this clonotype. The V and J genes are TRBV18 and TRBJ2-7; D is unresolved. Trimming removed 0 bases from V and 2 bases from J, with 8 bases in between. The CDR3 sequence is 14 residues long. Germline V lookup: CDR1 KGHSH, CDR2 LQKENI. CDR3 residues: CASSPPAAPYEQYF. The CDR3 nucleotides are TGTGCCAGCTCACCACCGGCAGCGCCCTACGAGCAGTACTTC. The entire variable domain, with the rest obtained from reference TRBV18 and TRBJ2-7, is as follows: NAGVMQNPRHLVRRRGQEARLRCSPMKGHSHVYWYRQLPEEGLKFMVYLQKENIIDESGMPKERFSAEFPKEGPSILRIQQVVRGDSAAYFCASSPPAAPYEQYFGPGTRLTVT.

This clonotype came up a few times. This rearrangement joins TRBV7-9 to TRBJ2-7; possibly TRBD2 for D (7 bases). From germline, CDR1 is SEHNR and CDR2 FQNEAQ (reference sequence). Trimming took 8 bases from V and 2 from J, leaving 13 bases between them. This CDR3 has 13 residues. CDR3 protein: CASGRGGTYEQYF. DNA for the CDR3: TGTGCCAGCGGGAGGGGGGGTACCTACGAGCAGTACTTC. Complete variable domain (other parts from reference TRBV7-9 and TRBJ2-7): DTGVSQNPRHKITKRGQNVTFRCDPISEHNRLYWYRQTLGQGPEFLTYFQNEAQLEKSRLLSDRFSAERPKGSFSTLEIQRTEQGDSAMYLCASGRGGTYEQYFGPGTRLTVT.

The chain combines TRBV20-1 with TRBJ2-3, with 9 positions matching TRBD2. The V gene end was trimmed by 7 bases and the J gene end by 2 bases; junction bases not matched to a gene: 13. Looked up from germline, CDR1 is DFQATT and CDR2 is SNEGSKA (reference sequence). There are 16 residues in the CDR3. Written as DNA, the CDR3 is TGCAGTGTAGAGCGGGGGGCCTCGGTGGTCACAGATACGCAGTATTTT. It translates to CSVERGASVVTDTQYF.

The chain carries TRBV6-5 and TRBJ1-6; no reliable D call. The CDR3 consists of 15 residues. Trimming removed 0 bases at V and 10 bases at J, with 13 bases between. Per the germline V gene, CDR1 is MNHEY and CDR2 is SVGAGI. Here the CDR3 reads CASSYSTSPTSPLHF. The CDR3 DNA is TGTGCCAGCAGTTACTCGACCAGTCCTACATCACCCCTCCACTTT.

There are many counts of this clonotype. J is TRBJ2-1 and V is TRBV20-1; a possible D gene is TRBD2 (6 bases). CDR3 length: 15 residues. The germline CDR1 and CDR2 sequences are DFQATT and SNEGSKA (reference sequence). Trimming took off 1 base at V and 3 bases at J, with 13 bases between the two ends. CDR3 nucleotide sequence: TGCAGTGCTAGAGTAGGCGGGACCATCTACAATGAGCAGTTCTTC. Translated, it gives CSARVGGTIYNEQFF.

The chain carries TRBV15 and TRBJ2-5, with TRBD2 as a possible D gene (5 bases). The ends were cut back, 0 bases at V and 4 bases at J, with 9 bases in the middle. The CDR3 length is 14 residues. The germline CDR1 and CDR2 sequences are LNHNV and YYDKDF (reference sequence). CDR3 amino acids: CATSRDNGVETQYF. CDR3 DNA: TGTGCCACCAGCAGAGATAACGGGGTAGAGACCCAGTACTTC.

V usage is TRBV5-1 and J usage is TRBJ2-1; a weak D match, TRBD1 (6 bases). Deletions cut 1 base from V and 5 bases from J, with 7 bases between. Germline assignment: CDR1 SGHRS and CDR2 YFSETQ. The CDR3 consists of 13 residues. CDR3 coding DNA: TGCGCCAGCAGCTTGACAGGGAACAATGAGCAGTTCTTC. Translated: CASSLTGNNEQFF.

The chain joins TRBV6-1 to TRBJ1-1, with TRBD1 as a possible D gene (5 bases). This CDR3 comprises 15 residues. V gave up 8 bases and J gave up 7 bases, with 23 bases separating them. Per germline, CDR1 MNHNS and CDR2 SASEGT. The CDR3 loop is CASDRSAGPIGEAFF. CDR3 in DNA: TGTGCCAGCGATAGATCGGCGGGACCGATAGGTGAAGCTTTCTTT.

This clonotype was seen a few times. The CDR3, as DNA: TGTGCCAGCAGGCCGACAGCTTACTCCACAGATACGCAGTATTTT. Translated: CASRPTAYSTDTQYF. The gene calls are TRBV12-3 or TRBV12-4 and TRBJ2-3; D may be TRBD1 (5 bases). This CDR3 has 15 residues. V was pared by 6 bases and J by 2 bases, with 15 bases between.

The chain combines TRBV18 with TRBJ2-2, with TRBD1 matching over 9 bases. The CDR3 covers 15 residues. V lost 6 bases and J lost 0; bases outside the gene matches: 2. Germline CDR1 reads KGHSH; CDR2 reads LQKENI. The CDR3, as DNA: TGTGCCAGCTCGTGGACAGGGGCGAACACCGGGGAGCTGTTTTTT. This translates into CASSWTGANTGELFF.

This clonotype was recorded a few times. The chain carries TRBV10-1 and TRBJ2-1, with TRBD2 as a possible D gene (5 bases). Trimming removed 6 bases from V and 6 bases from J, with 9 bases in between. The germline CDR1 and CDR2 sequences are WNHNN and SYGVQD (reference sequence). CDR3 length equals 12 residues. CDR3 coding DNA: TGCGCCAGCAGAGCGGATGGCAATGAGCAGTTCTTC. Its translation: CASRADGNEQFF.

This chain joins TRBV12-3 or TRBV12-4 and TRBJ2-1; 7 nucleotides agree with TRBD1. Losses at the gene ends were 4 bases for V and 2 bases for J; bases not matched to a gene: 8. The CDR3 totals 16 residues. CDR3 in DNA: TGTGCCAGCAGTTCCCTCACAGGGGAGCCCTACAATGAGCAGTTCTTC. Amino acids: CASSSLTGEPYNEQFF.

V is TRBV4-1 and J is TRBJ2-3; no firm D call. The CDR3 runs to 15 residues. Per the germline V gene, CDR1 is MGHRA and CDR2 is YSYEKL. V dropped 0 bases and J dropped 4 bases, with 11 bases sitting between them. The CDR3 reads CASSQDQVNSDTQYF. CDR3 in DNA: TGCGCCAGCAGCCAAGATCAAGTTAACTCAGATACGCAGTATTTT.

The chain couples TRBV5-6 to TRBJ2-1; no clear D. CDR1 and CDR2 (germline): SGHDT, YYEEEE. Between the trimmed V and J ends, which lost 2 bases and 2 bases, there was a span of 11 bases. The CDR3 has 15 residues. The CDR3 reads CASSLVLPAYNEQFF. Written as DNA, the CDR3 is TGTGCCAGCAGCTTAGTACTGCCCGCCTACAATGAGCAGTTCTTC.

This clonotype was counted between two and nine times. The chain couples TRBV28 to TRBJ2-7; D might be TRBD2 (6 bases). The ends were cut back, 7 bases at V and 0 bases at J, with 10 bases in the middle. CDR1 is MDHEN, CDR2 SYDVKM, per germline. The CDR3 runs to 13 residues. CDR3 sequence: CASTRGASYEQYF. The CDR3 nucleotides read TGTGCCAGCACTCGCGGGGCCTCCTACGAGCAGTACTTC.

This clonotype showed up just a few times. The chain joins TRBV25-1 to TRBJ1-5; TRBD1 might be the D (6 bases). V shed 3 bases and J shed 7 bases, with 10 bases lying between them. The length of the CDR3 is 13 residues. Germline CDR1 reads MGHDK; CDR2 reads SYGVNS. CDR3 amino acids: CASSDRGGQPQHF. The CDR3 DNA reads as TGTGCCAGCAGTGACAGGGGAGGACAGCCCCAGCATTTT.

This clonotype was picked up a small number of times. V and J are TRBV29-1 and TRBJ2-1, with 7 nucleotides matching TRBD1. The junction had 20 bases not matched to a gene; V was cut back by 6 bases and J by 0 bases. The CDR3 runs to 19 residues. Germline V CDR1 and CDR2: SQVTM, ANQGSEA. CDR3 amino acids: CSVPPRDSRPLSSYNEQFF. The CDR3 nucleotides read TGCAGCGTCCCCCCCAGGGACAGCCGACCCCTTTCCTCCTACAATGAGCAGTTCTTC.

CDR3 sequence reads: CASSPGGPSTGELFF. The CDR3 DNA reads as TGCGCCAGCAGCCCGGGGGGGCCGAGTACCGGGGAGCTGTTTTTT. The chain is built from TRBV4-1 and TRBJ2-2; 8 bases agree with TRBD2. J lost 5 bases, V lost 4 bases, and 6 bases had no gene match. This CDR3 spans 15 amino acids. Germline V gene data show CDR1 as MGHRA and CDR2 as YSYEKL.

This rearrangement joins TRBV6-1 to TRBJ2-7, with D possibly being TRBD2 (5 bases). V was pared by 2 bases and J by 3 bases, with 11 bases between. The CDR3 runs to 14 residues. Germline V gives CDR1 MNHNS, CDR2 SASEGT. The CDR3 sequence: CASSERTRGYEQYF. In nucleotides, the CDR3 is TGTGCCAGCAGTGAAAGGACTCGCGGCTACGAGCAGTACTTC.

DNA for the CDR3: TGTGCCAGCAGCTTAGACAGGACAGGGGGTTCAACCACGTACTTC. It translates to CASSLDRTGGSTTYF. This chain connects TRBV7-9 to TRBJ2-7; 10 bases agree with TRBD1. V lost 1 base and J lost 12; bases outside the gene matches: 12. CDR1 is SEHNR, CDR2 FQNEAQ, per germline (reference sequence). This CDR3 is built from 15 residues. Using reference TRBV7-9 and TRBJ2-7 for the parts outside the CDR3, the full variable domain is DTGVSQNPRHKITKRGQNVTFRCDPISEHNRLYWYRQTLGQGPEFLTYFQNEAQLEKSRLLSDRFSAERPKGSFSTLEIQRTEQGDSAMYLCASSLDRTGGSTTYFGPGTRLTVT.

The V and J genes are TRBV5-4 and TRBJ2-7; D gene ambiguous. V lost 4 bases, J lost 3 bases, and 17 bases lay in between. The CDR3 totals 15 residues. Germline CDR1 reads SGHNT; CDR2 reads YYREEE (reference sequence). The CDR3 DNA reads TGTGCCAGCAGCCAGGAGCCGGAAGAGTTCTACGAGCAGTACTTC. This gives the protein CASSQEPEEFYEQYF.

The chain joins TRBV7-9 to TRBJ2-7; weak D call: TRBD2 (5 bases). Germline V lookup: CDR1 SEHNR, CDR2 FQNEAQ (reference sequence). V was clipped by 3 bases and J by 7 bases, with 13 bases between them. The CDR3 has 13 residues. The CDR3 spells CASSFYEGREQYF. The DNA for the CDR3 is TGTGCCAGCAGCTTTTATGAGGGTAGAGAGCAGTACTTC.

This clonotype showed up just a few times. This sequence joins TRBV20-1 and TRBJ2-2; TRBD1 might be the D (6 bases). This CDR3 comprises 15 residues. The germline CDR1 and CDR2 sequences are DFQATT and SNEGSKA (reference sequence). Trimming removed 5 bases from V and 2 bases from J, with 15 bases in between. The DNA of the CDR3 is TGCAGTGCTCTAAGGCCGGGACAAAACACCGGGGAGCTGTTTTTT. Its translation: CSALRPGQNTGELFF.